This record covers a single T cell receptor (beta chain). The entry originates in a study of blood T cell repertoires in COVID-19. Study as a whole: Donors in the United States, Italy and Spain gave samples during acute or convalescent COVID-19. From T cells, B-cell-depleted T cells, or PBMCs came the material, which was cDNA or gDNA.

Germline V gene sequence: CDR1 SGHRS, CDR2 YFSETQ. This CDR3 has 14 residues. The V gene lost 0 bases and the J gene lost 2 bases, with 9 bases spanning the gap. The repertoire was sequenced with immunoSEQ multiplex PCR; TCRdb's copy has only in-frame clones and lacks some. In the table there are 250,000 to 300,000 clones, 70% to 90% of which are singletons. Enrollees, roughly 18 to 89 years old, lived in about two dozen US areas. The chain is built from TRBV5-1 and TRBJ2-7; D gene uncertain. The sequencing input was PBMCs or T cells enriched from blood (not recorded which). The clonotype was recovered from a woman between 45 and 65 years old who had recovered from COVID-19. The CDR3 region is CASSLEQSPYEQYF. The CDR3 bases are TGCGCCAGCAGCTTGGAACAATCTCCCTACGAGCAGTACTTC. Looking up the rest from reference TRBV5-1 and TRBJ2-7 gives the full variable domain: KAGVTQTPRYLIKTRGQQVTLSCSPISGHRSVSWYQQTPGQGLQFLFEYFSETQRNKGNFPGRFSGRQFSNSRSEMNVSTLELGDSALYLCASSLEQSPYEQYFGPGTRLTVT.